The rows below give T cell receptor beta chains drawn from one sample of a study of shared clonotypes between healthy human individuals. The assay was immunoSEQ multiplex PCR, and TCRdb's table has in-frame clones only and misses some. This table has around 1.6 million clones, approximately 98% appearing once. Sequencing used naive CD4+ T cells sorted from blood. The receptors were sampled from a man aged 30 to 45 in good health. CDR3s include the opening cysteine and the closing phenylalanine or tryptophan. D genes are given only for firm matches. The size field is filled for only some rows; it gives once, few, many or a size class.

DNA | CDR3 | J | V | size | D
TGTGCCAGCAGTTACCGAGGGGGCGCAGACACCATATATTTT | CASSYRGGADTIYF | TRBJ1-3 | TRBV6-5 | - | TRBD1
TGTGCCAGCTCAATGGGCCGGGACAGGGTTGAAAAACTGTTTTTT | CASSMGRDRVEKLFF | TRBJ1-4 | TRBV18 | - | TRBD1
TGTGCCAGCAGTCAAGACAGCCTCACCGGGGAGCTGTTTTTT | CASSQDSLTGELFF | TRBJ2-2 | TRBV7-9 | - | -
TGTGCCAGCTCACCGGCAGGGGACACTGAAGCTTTCTTT | CASSPAGDTEAFF | TRBJ1-1 | TRBV18 | - | -
TGTGCCAGCAGCTTAGACGGGGTGATGGCCCAGCATTTT | CASSLDGVMAQHF | TRBJ1-5 | TRBV7-2 | - | -
TGTGCCAGCAGCTGGAACCGACAGACTGAGCAGTTCTTC | CASSWNRQTEQFF | TRBJ2-1 | TRBV7-8 | once | -
TGTGCCAGCAGCGTAGCGGGGGTTTACAATGAGCAGTTCTTC | CASSVAGVYNEQFF | TRBJ2-1 | TRBV9 | - | -
TGCGCCAGCAGTGAGATGGGACTAGCGGGAAACAATGAGCAGTTCTTC | CASSEMGLAGNNEQFF | TRBJ2-1 | TRBV10-1 | once | TRBD2
TGTGCCAGCAGGCCCCCAGGGGGCGAGCCCTACGAGCAGTACTTC | CASRPPGGEPYEQYF | TRBJ2-7 | TRBV28 | - | TRBD1
TGCGCCAGTCAAGACAGTCCGGGACCCTACGAGCAGTACTTC | CASQDSPGPYEQYF | TRBJ2-7 | TRBV5-1 | once | -
TGTGCCAGCAGACCAATACAGGGAAACCAAGAGACCCAGTACTTC | CASRPIQGNQETQYF | TRBJ2-5 | TRBV11-2 | - | -
TGTGCCAGCACACGGGACTTCTCAGATACGCAGTATTTT | CASTRDFSDTQYF | TRBJ2-3 | TRBV11-2 | - | -
TGCGCCAGCAGCCCCACCTCCTGGGATCCCATCTACGAGCAGTACTTC | CASSPTSWDPIYEQYF | TRBJ2-7 | TRBV5-1 | - | -
TGCGCCAGCAGCTTGCCCCTGCAGGCTAGCGGATACAATGAGCAGTTCTTC | CASSLPLQASGYNEQFF | TRBJ2-1 | TRBV5-1 | - | TRBD2
TGTGCCAGCATGACAGCTAACTATGGCTACACCTTC | CASMTANYGYTF | TRBJ1-2 | TRBV28 | once | -